The clone carrying this TCR beta chain showed up many times. Its antigen is unidentified. TCRdb re-called the reads with MiXCR, one entry per CDR3 protein. The sample shows approximately 120,000 distinct CDR3 sequences, around 31% of them seen only once. These data originate in a study of T cell repertoires in cytomegalovirus infection. As for the study in general: HLA-B-restricted CMV epitopes that are well studied, plus recently identified HLA-C-restricted ones, were used by the study. Indications of both CMV infection and matching HLA type were provided by public TCR beta signatures. Findings and limits, study-wide: Adding up the frequency of public TCR beta families identified people who carried CMV plus the relevant HLA. CMV-specific HLA-C-restricted TCR beta clonotypes dominated the ex vivo response.

V lost 5 bases and J lost 0, with 8 bases in between. This CDR3 spans 14 amino acids. The rearrangement uses TRBV12-3 or TRBV12-4 and TRBJ1-3; D is perhaps TRBD1 (5 bases). Sequencing was performed on CD8+ T cells from cultured PBMCs, taken from culture after CMV antigen stimulation. This TCR was recovered from a human donor in good health (CMV status not recorded). Some clones in this sample may be carry-over from other donors' samples. The CDR3 region has the DNA TGTGCCAGCAGTCAGGGTTCCTCTGGAAACACCATATATTTT. This translates into CASSQGSSGNTIYF.